This is a list of T cell receptor beta chains from one sample in a study of shared clonotypes between healthy human individuals. The table came from immunoSEQ multiplex PCR; TCRdb's copy has only in-frame clones and leaves some out. The sample shows about 1.1 million clones, around three quarters of them seen only once. What was sequenced was memory CD4+ T cells from PBMCs. The source of these receptors is a man aged 18 to 30 in good health. Some clones in this sample may be carry-over from other donors' samples. The CDR3 runs from the conserved cysteine through the conserved F or W. Each record gives: clone size, J gene, D gene, V gene, CDR3 protein, CDR3 DNA. D genes are given only for firm matches. A row's size may be missing; if present it is once, few, many or a size class.

abundance: NA
j_gene: TRBJ2-2
d_gene: NA
v_gene: TRBV28
CDR3aa: CASRTRNTGELFF
CDR3nt: TGTGCCAGCAGGACAAGGAACACCGGGGAGCTGTTTTTT

abundance: NA
j_gene: TRBJ2-3
d_gene: NA
v_gene: TRBV15
CDR3aa: CATTSDYTDTQYF
CDR3nt: TGTGCCACCACCAGCGATTACACAGATACGCAGTATTTT

abundance: NA
j_gene: TRBJ2-7
d_gene: NA
v_gene: TRBV20-1
CDR3aa: CSARSREQYF
CDR3nt: TGCAGTGCTAGATCAAGGGAGCAGTACTTC

abundance: NA
j_gene: TRBJ1-3
d_gene: TRBD1
v_gene: TRBV30
CDR3aa: CAYPDRNTIYF
CDR3nt: TGTGCCTATCCGGACAGGAACACCATATATTTT

abundance: NA
j_gene: TRBJ1-1
d_gene: NA
v_gene: TRBV18
CDR3aa: CASSPFSGARDTEAFF
CDR3nt: TGTGCCAGCTCACCATTTTCGGGGGCCCGGGACACTGAAGCTTTCTTT

abundance: NA
j_gene: TRBJ2-5
d_gene: TRBD1
v_gene: TRBV19
CDR3aa: CASSNTGAGETQYF
CDR3nt: TGTGCCAGTAGTAATACAGGGGCAGGAGAGACCCAGTACTTC

abundance: NA
j_gene: TRBJ2-7
d_gene: TRBD1
v_gene: TRBV18
CDR3aa: CASSPGEGASYEQYF
CDR3nt: TGTGCCAGCTCACCAGGTGAGGGGGCCTCCTACGAGCAGTACTTC

abundance: NA
j_gene: TRBJ2-7
d_gene: NA
v_gene: TRBV5-4
CDR3aa: CASSLALAYEQYF
CDR3nt: TGTGCCAGCAGCTTGGCACTAGCCTACGAGCAGTACTTC

abundance: NA
j_gene: TRBJ2-3
d_gene: NA
v_gene: TRBV28
CDR3aa: CASSTPTSLADTQYF
CDR3nt: TGTGCCAGCAGTACACCGACTAGTTTGGCAGATACGCAGTATTTT

abundance: few
j_gene: TRBJ2-7
d_gene: NA
v_gene: TRBV7-8
CDR3aa: CASSLRESGEQYF
CDR3nt: TGTGCCAGCAGCTTAAGGGAATCGGGAGAGCAGTACTTC

abundance: few
j_gene: TRBJ1-2
d_gene: TRBD1
v_gene: TRBV6-1
CDR3aa: CASSADRANYGYTF
CDR3nt: TGTGCCAGCAGTGCCGACAGGGCTAACTATGGCTACACCTTC